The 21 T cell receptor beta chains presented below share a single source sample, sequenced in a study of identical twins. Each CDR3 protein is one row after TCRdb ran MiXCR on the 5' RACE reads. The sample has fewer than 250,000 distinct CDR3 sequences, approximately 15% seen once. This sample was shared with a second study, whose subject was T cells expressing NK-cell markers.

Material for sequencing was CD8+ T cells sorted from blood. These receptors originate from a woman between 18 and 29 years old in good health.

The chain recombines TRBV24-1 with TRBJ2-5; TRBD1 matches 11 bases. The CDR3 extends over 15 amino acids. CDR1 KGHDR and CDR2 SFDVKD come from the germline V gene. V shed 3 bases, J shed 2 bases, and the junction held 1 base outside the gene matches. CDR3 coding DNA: TGTGCCACCAGTGATGGGGACAGGGGGCAAGAGACCCAGTACTTC. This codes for CATSDGDRGQETQYF.

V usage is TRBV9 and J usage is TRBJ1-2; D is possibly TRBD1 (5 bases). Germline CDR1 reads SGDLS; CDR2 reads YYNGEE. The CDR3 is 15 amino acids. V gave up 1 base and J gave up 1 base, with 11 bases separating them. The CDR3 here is CASSVSQGLNYGYTF. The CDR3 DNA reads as TGTGCCAGCAGCGTAAGTCAGGGACTTAACTATGGCTACACCTTC.

The DNA for the CDR3 is TGTGCCAGCAGTTACTCGAAGGGGAACAATGAGCAGTTCTTC. Its translation is CASSYSKGNNEQFF. The V and J genes are TRBV6-2 or TRBV6-3 and TRBJ2-1; D is perhaps TRBD1 (5 bases). This CDR3 has 14 residues. V was clipped by 0 bases and J by 5 bases, with 8 bases between them. The germline gives CDR1 MNHEY, CDR2 SVGEGT.

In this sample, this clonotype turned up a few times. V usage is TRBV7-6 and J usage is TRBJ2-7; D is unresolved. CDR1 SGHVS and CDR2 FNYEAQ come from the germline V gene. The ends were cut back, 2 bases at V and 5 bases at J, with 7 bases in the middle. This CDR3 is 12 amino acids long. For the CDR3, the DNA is TGTGCCAGCAGCTTAACCCCTAACGAGCAGTACTTC. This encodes CASSLTPNEQYF.

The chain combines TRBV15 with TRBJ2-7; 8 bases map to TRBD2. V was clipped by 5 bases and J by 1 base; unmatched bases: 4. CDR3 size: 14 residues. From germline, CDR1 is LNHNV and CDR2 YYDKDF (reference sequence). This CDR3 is CATSGGLGSYEQYF. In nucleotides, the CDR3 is TGTGCCACCAGCGGGGGACTAGGGTCCTACGAGCAGTACTTC.

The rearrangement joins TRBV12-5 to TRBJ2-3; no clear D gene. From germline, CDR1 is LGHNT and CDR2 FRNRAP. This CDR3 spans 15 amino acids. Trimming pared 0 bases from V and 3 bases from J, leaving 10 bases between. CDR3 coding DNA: TGTGCTAGTGGTTTGGTATGGTCAACGACAGATACGCAGTATTTT. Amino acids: CASGLVWSTTDTQYF.

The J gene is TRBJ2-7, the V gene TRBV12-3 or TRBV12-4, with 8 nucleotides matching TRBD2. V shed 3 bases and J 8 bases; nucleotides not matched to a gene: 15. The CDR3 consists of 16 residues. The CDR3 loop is CASSLTAGTRTVKQYF. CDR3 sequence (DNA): TGTGCCAGCAGTTTGACCGCCGGGACTAGAACTGTAAAGCAGTACTTC.

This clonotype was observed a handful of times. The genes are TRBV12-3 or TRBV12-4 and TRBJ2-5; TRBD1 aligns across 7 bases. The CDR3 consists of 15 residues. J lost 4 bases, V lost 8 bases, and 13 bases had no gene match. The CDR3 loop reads CASCDHGQVIETQYF. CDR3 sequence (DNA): TGTGCCAGCTGTGACCACGGACAGGTTATAGAGACCCAGTACTTC.

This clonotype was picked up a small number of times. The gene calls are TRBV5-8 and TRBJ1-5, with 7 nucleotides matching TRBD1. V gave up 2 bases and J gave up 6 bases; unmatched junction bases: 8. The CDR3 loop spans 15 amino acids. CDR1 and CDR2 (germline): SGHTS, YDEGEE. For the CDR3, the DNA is TGTGCCAGCAGCTTCGGGACAGTCCATAGTCAGCCCCAGCATTTT. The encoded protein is CASSFGTVHSQPQHF. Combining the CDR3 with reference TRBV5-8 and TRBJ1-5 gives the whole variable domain EAGVTQSPTHLIKTRGQQATLRCSPISGHTSVYWYQQALGLGLQFLLWYDEGEERNRGNFPPRFSGRQFPNYSSELNVNALELEDSALYLCASSFGTVHSQPQHFGDGTRLSIL.

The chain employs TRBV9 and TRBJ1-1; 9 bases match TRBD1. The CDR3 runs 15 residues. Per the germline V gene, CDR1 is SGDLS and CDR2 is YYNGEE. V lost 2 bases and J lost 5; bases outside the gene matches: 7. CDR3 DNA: TGTGCCAGCAGCGTGGTAACAGGGGGCGGAACTGAAGCTTTCTTT. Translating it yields CASSVVTGGGTEAFF.

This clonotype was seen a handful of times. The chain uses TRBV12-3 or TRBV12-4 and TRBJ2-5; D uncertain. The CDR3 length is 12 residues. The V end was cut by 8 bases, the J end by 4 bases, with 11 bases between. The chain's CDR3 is CASGFGGETQYF. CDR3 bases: TGTGCCAGCGGGTTCGGTGGAGAGACCCAGTACTTC.

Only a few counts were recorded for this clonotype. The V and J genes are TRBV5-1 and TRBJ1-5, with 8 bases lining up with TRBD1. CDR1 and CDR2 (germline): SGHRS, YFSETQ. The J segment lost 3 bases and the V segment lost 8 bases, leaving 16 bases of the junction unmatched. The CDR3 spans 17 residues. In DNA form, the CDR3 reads TGCGCCAGTGATACTGGAAGGGACAGGCGCATCAATCAGCCCCAGCATTTT. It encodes CASDTGRDRRINQPQHF.

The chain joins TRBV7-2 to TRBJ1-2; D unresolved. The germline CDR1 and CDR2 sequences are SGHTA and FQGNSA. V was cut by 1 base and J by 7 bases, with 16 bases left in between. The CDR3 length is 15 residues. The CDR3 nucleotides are TGTGCCAGCAGCTTAGAGATCCCATCGAGTGGTGGCTACACCTTC. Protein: CASSLEIPSSGGYTF.

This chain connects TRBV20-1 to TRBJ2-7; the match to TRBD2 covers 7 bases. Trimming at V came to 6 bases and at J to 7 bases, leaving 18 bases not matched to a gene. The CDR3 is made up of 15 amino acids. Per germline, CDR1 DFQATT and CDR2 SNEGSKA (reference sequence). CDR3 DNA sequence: TGCAGTGCCACACTGGGGTGGGAGGGCCCAGGGGAGCAGTACTTC. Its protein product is CSATLGWEGPGEQYF.

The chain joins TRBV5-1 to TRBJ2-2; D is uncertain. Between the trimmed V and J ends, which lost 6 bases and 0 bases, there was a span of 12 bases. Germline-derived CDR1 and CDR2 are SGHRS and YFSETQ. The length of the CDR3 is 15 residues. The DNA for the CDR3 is TGCGCCAGCAAAATCGGGCCTTCGAACACCGGGGAGCTGTTTTTT. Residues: CASKIGPSNTGELFF. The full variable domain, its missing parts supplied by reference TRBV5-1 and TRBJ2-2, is KAGVTQTPRYLIKTRGQQVTLSCSPISGHRSVSWYQQTPGQGLQFLFEYFSETQRNKGNFPGRFSGRQFSNSRSEMNVSTLELGDSALYLCASKIGPSNTGELFFGEGSRLTVL.

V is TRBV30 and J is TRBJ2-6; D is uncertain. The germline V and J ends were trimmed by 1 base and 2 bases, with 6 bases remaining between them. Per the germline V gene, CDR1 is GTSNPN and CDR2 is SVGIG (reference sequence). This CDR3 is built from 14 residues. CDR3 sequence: CAWSDGAGANVLTF. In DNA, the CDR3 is TGTGCCTGGAGTGATGGGGCTGGGGCCAACGTCCTGACTTTC.

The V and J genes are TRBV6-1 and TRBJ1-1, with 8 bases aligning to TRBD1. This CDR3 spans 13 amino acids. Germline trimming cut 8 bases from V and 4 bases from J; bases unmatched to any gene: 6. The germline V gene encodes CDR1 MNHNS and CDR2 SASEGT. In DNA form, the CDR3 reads TGTGCCAGCCTCCGACAGGGGAGCACTGAAGCTTTCTTT. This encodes CASLRQGSTEAFF.

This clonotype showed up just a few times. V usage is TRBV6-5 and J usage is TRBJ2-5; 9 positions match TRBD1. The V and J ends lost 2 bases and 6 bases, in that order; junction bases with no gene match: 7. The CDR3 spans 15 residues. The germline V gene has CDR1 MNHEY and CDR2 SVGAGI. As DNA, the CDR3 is TGTGCCAGCAGTTACGGGACAGGGAGAAAACAGACCCAGTACTTC. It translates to CASSYGTGRKQTQYF.

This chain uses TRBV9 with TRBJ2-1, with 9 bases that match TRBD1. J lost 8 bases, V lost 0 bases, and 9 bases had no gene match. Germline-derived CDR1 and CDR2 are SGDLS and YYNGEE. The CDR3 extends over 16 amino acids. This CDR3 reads CASSVAGTGIGHEQFF. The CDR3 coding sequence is TGTGCCAGCAGCGTAGCAGGGACAGGGATCGGCCATGAGCAGTTCTTC.

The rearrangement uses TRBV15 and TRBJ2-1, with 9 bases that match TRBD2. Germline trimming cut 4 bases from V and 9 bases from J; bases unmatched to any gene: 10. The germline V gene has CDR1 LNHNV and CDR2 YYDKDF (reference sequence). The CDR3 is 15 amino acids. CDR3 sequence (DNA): TGTGCCACCAGCAAGACTAGCGGAGGAAGAGGTGAGCAGTTCTTC. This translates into CATSKTSGGRGEQFF.

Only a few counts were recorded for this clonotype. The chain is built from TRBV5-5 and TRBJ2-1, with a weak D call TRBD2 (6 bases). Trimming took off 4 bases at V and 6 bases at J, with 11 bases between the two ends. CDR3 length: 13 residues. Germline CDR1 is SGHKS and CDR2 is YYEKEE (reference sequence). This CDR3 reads CASSQTSGNEQFF. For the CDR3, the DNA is TGTGCCAGCAGCCAGACTAGTGGCAATGAGCAGTTCTTC.